The 17 T cell receptor beta chains reported below all come from one sample, sequenced in a study of OX40 agonist ivuxolimab in advanced cancers. Produced via immunoSEQ multiplex PCR; TCRdb's table is partial and in-frame only. In the table there are roughly 80,000 clones, 70% to 90% of which are singletons. The sample in question was CD4+ or CD8+ T cells sorted from blood, obtained in a trial of the OX40 agonist ivuxolimab. The receptors here all came from an adult with an advanced solid tumor such as melanoma, head and neck, liver or kidney cancer.

A single count supports this clone. The chain links TRBV6-5 to TRBJ1-1; 7 bases agree with TRBD1. Unmatched junction bases numbered 4, after V lost 5 bases and J lost 1 base. Germline values: CDR1 MNHEY, CDR2 SVGAGI. The length of the CDR3 is 14 residues. The CDR3 DNA follows: TGTGCCAGCAGTAGAGGGGGCCCGAACACTGAAGCTTTCTTT. Translation gives CASSRGGPNTEAFF.

The rearrangement uses TRBV28 and TRBJ1-4; tentatively, D is TRBD1 (5 bases). CDR3 size: 14 residues. From germline, CDR1 is MDHEN and CDR2 SYDVKM. The V end lost 6 bases, the J end lost 4 bases, and 12 bases lay between the germline ends. CDR3 nucleotide sequence: TGTGCCAGCAGCCCCGGGGACCGTAATGAAAAACTGTTTTTT. Its translation is CASSPGDRNEKLFF.

The chain is built from TRBV30 and TRBJ1-4, with D perhaps TRBD1 (6 bases). The CDR3 totals 13 residues. Trimming cost V 5 bases and J 4 bases, with 11 bases left between them. Germline CDR1 is GTSNPN and CDR2 is SVGIG (reference sequence). The CDR3: CAWRGRGNEKLFF. In DNA, the CDR3 is TGTGCCTGGCGAGGCAGGGGTAATGAAAAACTGTTTTTT.

This chain joins TRBV27 and TRBJ2-3; 12 nucleotides line up with TRBD2. V dropped 2 bases and J dropped 13; count of bases not matched to a gene: 7. The CDR3 loop spans 14 amino acids. Germline CDR1 MNHEY, CDR2 SMNVEV (reference sequence). The chain's CDR3 is CASSLTGLAGSKYF. CDR3 nucleotides: TGTGCCAGCAGTTTAACGGGACTAGCGGGTTCTAAGTATTTT.

This clone was picked up one time. The chain is built from TRBV7-9 and TRBJ2-7; no clear D. V lost 2 bases and J lost 2, with 7 bases in between. This CDR3 has 13 amino acids. Germline V gives CDR1 SEHNR, CDR2 FQNEAQ (reference sequence). The chain's CDR3 is CASSLNPPYEQYF. The CDR3 DNA follows: TGTGCCAGCAGCTTAAACCCTCCCTACGAGCAGTACTTC.

This chain connects TRBV2 to TRBJ2-2; no definite D call. V shed 5 bases and J shed 11 bases, with 12 bases lying between them. CDR1 SNHLY and CDR2 FYNNEI come from the germline V gene. This CDR3 is built from 12 residues. The CDR3 DNA sequence: TGTGCCAGCAGTATGCAACCTTTAGAGCTGTTTTTT. Translation: CASSMQPLELFF. Combining the CDR3 with reference TRBV2 and TRBJ2-2 gives the whole variable domain EPEVTQTPSHQVTQMGQEVILRCVPISNHLYFYWYRQILGQKVEFLVSFYNNEISEKSEIFDDQFSVERPDGSNFTLKIRSTKLEDSAMYFCASSMQPLELFFGEGSRLTVL.

This clone has only one observation. This chain uses TRBV5-8 with TRBJ2-1, with TRBD2 matching 11 bases. This CDR3 contains 18 residues. Germline-derived CDR1 and CDR2 are SGHTS and YDEGEE. Losses at the gene ends were 3 bases for V and 2 bases for J; bases not matched to a gene: 10. The CDR3 sequence is CASSSAPLAGGAYNEQFF. CDR3 bases: TGTGCCAGCAGCTCCGCCCCTTTAGCGGGGGGGGCCTACAATGAGCAGTTCTTC.

A remark on this clone: The junction differs from germline at one of its ends, possibly a read error. This rearrangement joins TRBV19 to TRBJ2-5; D assignment may be TRBD1 or TRBD2 (5 bases each). This CDR3 region has 14 residues. CDR1 and CDR2 from the germline V gene are LNHDA and SQIVND (reference sequence). Written as DNA, the CDR3 is TGTGCCAGTGGTATCAGAGGAGAGGGGGAGACCCAGTACTTC. This sequence encodes CASGIRGEGETQYF.

V gene TRBV25-1 combines with J gene TRBJ2-3; no clear D gene. This CDR3 has 11 residues. Germline-derived CDR1 and CDR2 are MGHDK and SYGVNS. Trimming removed 8 bases from V and 0 bases from J, with 3 bases in between. CDR3 sequence (DNA): TGTGCCAGCGCAAGCACAGATACGCAGTATTTT. Translated, it gives CASASTDTQYF.

The chain recombines TRBV6-5 with TRBJ2-7; 9 bases are shared with TRBD1. The V and J ends lost 5 bases and 5 bases, in that order; junction bases with no gene match: 10. Germline CDR1 reads MNHEY; CDR2 reads SVGAGI. The length of the CDR3 is 15 residues. The CDR3 reads CASSHRDRVPNEQYF. The CDR3 nucleotides are TGTGCCAGCAGTCACCGGGACAGGGTACCGAACGAGCAGTACTTC.

V gene TRBV11-2 combines with J gene TRBJ2-4, with a possible D match to TRBD1 (5 bases). Germline V gives CDR1 SGHAT, CDR2 FQNNGV. This CDR3 region has 12 residues. V lost 6 bases, J lost 6 bases, and 9 bases lay in between. The CDR3 bases are TGTGCCAGCAGGACAGACGGAAACATTCAGTACTTC. Its translation: CASRTDGNIQYF.

V is TRBV10-3 and J is TRBJ2-4, with a possible D match to TRBD1 (6 bases). The CDR3 contains 15 residues. The germline gives CDR1 ENHRY, CDR2 SYGVKD. Deletions cut 0 bases from V and 11 bases from J, with 17 bases between. The CDR3 DNA is TGTGCCATCAGTGAGTCCGGACAGACTCTCCCCTTTCAGTACTTC. The encoded protein is CAISESGQTLPFQYF.

The rearrangement joins TRBV7-2 to TRBJ1-2, with a tentative D call TRBD1 (6 bases). The CDR3 runs 15 residues. Germline assignment: CDR1 SGHTA and CDR2 FQGNSA. The V gene lost 1 base and the J gene lost 5 bases, with 14 bases spanning the gap. The CDR3 coding sequence is TGTGCCAGCAGCTTAGAGGGGGGCCGGTCATATGGCTACACCTTC. Amino acid sequence: CASSLEGGRSYGYTF.

This clone was seen only a few times. V gene TRBV9 combines with J gene TRBJ2-5; D not resolved. The CDR3 consists of 15 residues. Germline V gene sequence: CDR1 SGDLS, CDR2 YYNGEE. Deletions cut 4 bases from V and 4 bases from J, with 17 bases between. The CDR3 is CASSTSPSSGETQYF. CDR3 bases: TGTGCCAGCAGCACTTCCCCATCCTCGGGAGAGACCCAGTACTTC.

This rearrangement joins TRBV27 to TRBJ2-7, with 12 bases aligning to TRBD2. The V gene's germline CDR1 is MNHEY and CDR2 SMNVEV (reference sequence). Unmatched junction bases numbered 12, after V lost 4 bases and J lost 5 bases. The CDR3 extends over 17 amino acids. Written as DNA, the CDR3 is TGTGCCAGCAGTTCGCGCCGACTAGCGGGAGCCATCCACGAGCAGTACTTC. Its protein is CASSSRRLAGAIHEQYF.

Concerning this clone itself: The junction differs from germline at one of its ends, possibly a read error. The chain links TRBV7-2 to TRBJ2-7, with TRBD2 matching over 11 bases. CDR1 SGHTA and CDR2 FQGNSA come from the germline V gene. The CDR3 extends over 13 amino acids. The DNA for the CDR3 is TGTGCCAGCAGCTGGGGACTAGCGGAAGGGGTGGACTTC. Its translation: CASSWGLAEGVDF.

In its sample, this clone was seen once. This chain uses TRBV2 with TRBJ2-1; 11 bases are a match to TRBD1. Per germline, CDR1 SNHLY and CDR2 FYNNEI. This CDR3 spans 16 amino acids. V dropped 5 bases and J dropped 3; count of bases not matched to a gene: 6. The CDR3 loop reads CASSPDRGRFYNEQFF. CDR3 bases: TGTGCCAGCAGTCCGGACAGGGGGCGCTTCTACAATGAGCAGTTCTTC.